Below, one T cell receptor beta chain is given with its context. A much bigger clone sits one base away, suggesting this may be a read error. The limits of the CDR3 on the DNA are not certain, so only TCRdb's listed CDR3 is given. The CDR3 is 15 amino acids in total, end residues counted. TCRdb fed the RT-PCR reads into MiXCR, producing one record per CDR3 protein. The table includes fewer than 800,000 distinct CDR3 sequences, 12% to 15% detected once. The sample consisted of memory CD4+ T cells from blood. The receptor was derived from a female donor in good health, serving as a healthy control. The chain couples TRBV12-3 or TRBV12-4 to TRBJ1-3. CDR3 amino acids: CASSFGVGSGNTTYF.